The T cell receptor beta chain described here comes from a study of shared clonotypes between healthy human individuals. In the sorted-subset replicate PCRs, 200 ng DNA, 25,000 to 35,000 T cell genomes, was used. Libraries were prepared by immunoSEQ multiplex PCR; TCRdb keeps only in-frame clonotypes and omits some of them. The profile shows 2 million to 2.5 million clones, approximately 94% of them singletons. Points from the study as a whole: Naive subsets, compared against memory subsets, generally had larger estimated richness values. Among donors, clonotype sharing was expected to be affected by sequencing depth.

For this clone: Its matching antigen is unknown.

With 7 bases clipped from V and 3 bases from J, the junction kept 6 bases outside the gene matches. Germline assignment: CDR1 MDHEN and CDR2 SYDVKM. The CDR3 contains 14 residues. The V and J genes are TRBV28 and TRBJ2-1, with 7 bases identical to TRBD1. The material sequenced was naive CD4+ T cells sorted from blood. The subset here: CD45RA+ positively selected. The origin of this receptor is a young man in good health. The CDR3 is CASNPGQNYNEQFF. DNA of the CDR3: TGTGCCAGCAACCCGGGACAGAACTACAATGAGCAGTTCTTC. Based on the CDR3 plus reference TRBV28 and TRBJ2-1, the full variable domain is DVKVTQSSRYLVKRTGEKVFLECVQDMDHENMFWYRQDPGLGLRLIYFSYDVKMKEKGDIPEGYSVSREKKERFSLILESASTNQTSMYLCASNPGQNYNEQFFGPGTRLTVL.